This T cell receptor beta chain comes out of a study of blood T cell repertoires in COVID-19. Seattle patients were enrolled while actively infected and followed longitudinally. Profiled with immunoSEQ multiplex PCR; TCRdb holds only in-frame clones, not every one. The table has 150,000 to 180,000 clones, around 85% seen once. The CDR3 runs 13 residues. Germline values: CDR1 SGHRS, CDR2 YFSETQ. The V end lost 2 bases, the J end lost 2 bases, and 7 bases lay between the germline ends. The J gene is TRBJ1-1, the V gene TRBV5-1; D is uncertain. The receptor was derived from a man between 60 and 75 years old with COVID-19, enrolled during active disease. The source material was peripheral blood. CDR3 sequence (DNA): TGCGCCAGCAGCTTCGGAGCTAACACTGAAGCTTTCTTT. The encoded protein is CASSFGANTEAFF.